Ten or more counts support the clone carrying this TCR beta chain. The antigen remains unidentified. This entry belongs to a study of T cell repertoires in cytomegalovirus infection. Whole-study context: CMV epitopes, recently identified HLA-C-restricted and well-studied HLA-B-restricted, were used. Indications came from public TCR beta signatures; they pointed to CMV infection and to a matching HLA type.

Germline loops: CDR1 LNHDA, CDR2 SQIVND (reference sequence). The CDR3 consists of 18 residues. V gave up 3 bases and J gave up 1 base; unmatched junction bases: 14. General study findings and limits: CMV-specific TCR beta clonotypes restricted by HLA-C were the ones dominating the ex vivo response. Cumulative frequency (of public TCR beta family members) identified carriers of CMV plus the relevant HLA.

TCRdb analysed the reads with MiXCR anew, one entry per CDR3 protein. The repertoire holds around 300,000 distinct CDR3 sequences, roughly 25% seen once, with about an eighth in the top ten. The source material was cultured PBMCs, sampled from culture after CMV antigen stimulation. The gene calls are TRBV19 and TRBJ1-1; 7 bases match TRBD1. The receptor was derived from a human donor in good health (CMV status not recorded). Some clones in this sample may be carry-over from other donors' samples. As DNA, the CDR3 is TGTGCCAGTAGTATTCCTCCCGACAGGGCAAATCGGAACACTGAAGCTTTCTTT. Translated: CASSIPPDRANRNTEAFF.